Listed below are T cell receptor beta chains from one sample, sequenced in a study of cytomegalovirus exposure and HLA in healthy donors. The repertoire was sequenced with immunoSEQ multiplex PCR; TCRdb's copy has only in-frame clones and lacks some. The sample shows approximately 81,000 clones, around 68% of them seen only once. The sample consisted of PBMCs. These receptor sequences come from a middle-aged man in good health and CMV-seropositive. Each CDR3 is given with its conserved first and last residue.

v_gene: TRBV4-1
j_gene: TRBJ2-1
CDR3aa: CASSQGKLGRGAYNEQFF

v_gene: TRBV7-2
j_gene: TRBJ2-5
CDR3aa: CASSSQRGGQETQYF

v_gene: TRBV27
j_gene: TRBJ2-4
CDR3aa: CASSYSGIGAKNIQYF

v_gene: TRBV29-1
j_gene: TRBJ2-7
CDR3aa: CSGGQGRLQEQYF

v_gene: TRBV7-8
j_gene: TRBJ1-2
CDR3aa: CASSFGQVNYGYTF

v_gene: TRBV2
j_gene: TRBJ2-5
CDR3aa: CASRGTSGGYETQYF

v_gene: TRBV4-2
j_gene: TRBJ2-7
CDR3aa: CASSQDPSGRLVTYEQYF

v_gene: TRBV10-3
j_gene: TRBJ1-1
CDR3aa: CAISREQGWTEAFF

v_gene: TRBV20-1
j_gene: TRBJ1-2
CDR3aa: CSATERGGYTF

v_gene: TRBV5-4
j_gene: TRBJ2-7
CDR3aa: CASSNATGYEQYF

v_gene: TRBV6-1
j_gene: TRBJ2-1
CDR3aa: CASSDPRLADKQFF

v_gene: TRBV6-1
j_gene: TRBJ2-3
CDR3aa: CASSVSQGAWGDTQYF

v_gene: TRBV2
j_gene: TRBJ2-1
CDR3aa: CASSEVRGQTNEQFF

v_gene: TRBV20-1
j_gene: TRBJ1-1
CDR3aa: CSASLRDRAFF

v_gene: TRBV7-7
j_gene: TRBJ2-2
CDR3aa: CASSRDLNTGELFF

v_gene: TRBV5-1
j_gene: TRBJ2-2
CDR3aa: CASSLMGQNTGELFF

v_gene: TRBV18
j_gene: TRBJ1-5
CDR3aa: CASSLGTGHQPQHF

v_gene: TRBV6-1
j_gene: TRBJ2-7
CDR3aa: CASSEAQTSGTFLYEQYF

v_gene: TRBV29-1
j_gene: TRBJ2-1
CDR3aa: CSVEEGEDREQFF